These T cell receptor beta chains were read from a single sample in a study of cytomegalovirus exposure and HLA in healthy donors. Sequencing was performed with immunoSEQ multiplex PCR; in TCRdb, only in-frame clones are kept and a portion is missing. The sample consists of under 200,000 clones, less than 80% of them appearing once. Sequencing was carried out using PBMCs. These receptors originate from a man in his forties or fifties in good health and CMV-seronegative. CDR3s include the opening cysteine and the closing phenylalanine or tryptophan. A D gene is named only where the DNA matches it firmly. Clone size is shown for a subset of rows, as once, few, many or a class of expanded clone.

D gene: .
J gene: TRBJ2-3
V gene: TRBV6-6
clone size: once
CDR3 protein: CASSLRRGASTDTQYF
CDR3 DNA: TGTGCCAGCAGCCTACGTCGGGGGGCGAGCACAGATACGCAGTATTTT

D gene: .
J gene: TRBJ2-2
V gene: TRBV28
clone size: .
CDR3 protein: CASSLAGNPGELFF
CDR3 DNA: TGTGCCAGCAGTTTAGCGGGTAACCCCGGGGAGCTGTTTTTT

D gene: TRBD1
J gene: TRBJ2-1
V gene: TRBV7-2
clone size: once
CDR3 protein: CASSLWDRVNEQFF
CDR3 DNA: TGTGCCAGCAGCTTATGGGACAGGGTCAATGAGCAGTTCTTC

D gene: .
J gene: TRBJ2-7
V gene: TRBV2
clone size: .
CDR3 protein: CASSEGIGTSSYEQYF
CDR3 DNA: TGTGCCAGCAGTGAAGGTATTGGGACAAGCTCCTACGAGCAGTACTTC

D gene: TRBD1
J gene: TRBJ2-5
V gene: TRBV5-1
clone size: .
CDR3 protein: CASSLEGQGALETQYF
CDR3 DNA: TGCGCCAGCAGCTTGGAGGGACAGGGGGCATTGGAGACCCAGTACTTC

D gene: TRBD1
J gene: TRBJ1-1
V gene: TRBV7-9
clone size: .
CDR3 protein: CAGGGTGVNTEAFF
CDR3 DNA: TGTGCCGGCGGGGGGACAGGGGTAAACACTGAAGCTTTCTTT

D gene: .
J gene: TRBJ2-2
V gene: TRBV7-9
clone size: .
CDR3 protein: CASSRPGTLNTGELFF
CDR3 DNA: TGTGCCAGCAGCCGGCCCGGGACATTAAACACCGGGGAGCTGTTTTTT

D gene: .
J gene: TRBJ2-7
V gene: TRBV29-1
clone size: .
CDR3 protein: CSVAPGAYEQYF
CDR3 DNA: TGCAGCGTTGCCCCGGGGGCCTACGAGCAGTACTTC

D gene: TRBD1
J gene: TRBJ1-2
V gene: TRBV7-6
clone size: .
CDR3 protein: CASSLSISGTGEYGYTF
CDR3 DNA: TGTGCCAGCAGCTTATCTATCTCTGGGACAGGGGAGTATGGCTACACCTTC

D gene: .
J gene: TRBJ2-1
V gene: TRBV29-1
clone size: .
CDR3 protein: CSAGGGSAEQFF
CDR3 DNA: TGCAGCGCTGGGGGCGGGAGTGCTGAGCAGTTCTTC

D gene: .
J gene: TRBJ2-7
V gene: TRBV5-6
clone size: few
CDR3 protein: CASSLDRDRFTLRYEQYF
CDR3 DNA: TGTGCCAGCAGCTTGGACAGGGATCGCTTTACGCTACGCTACGAGCAGTACTTC

D gene: TRBD1
J gene: TRBJ2-7
V gene: TRBV29-1
clone size: .
CDR3 protein: CSVEVLGTGGDEQYF
CDR3 DNA: TGCAGCGTTGAAGTCCTTGGGACAGGGGGCGACGAGCAGTACTTC

D gene: .
J gene: TRBJ1-2
V gene: TRBV30
clone size: .
CDR3 protein: CAWSPTGDYGYTF
CDR3 DNA: TGTGCCTGGAGTCCCACGGGAGACTATGGCTACACCTTC

D gene: .
J gene: TRBJ2-2
V gene: TRBV18
clone size: .
CDR3 protein: CASSSSGAGVNTGELFF
CDR3 DNA: TGTGCCAGCTCCTCTTCAGGGGCGGGAGTCAACACCGGGGAGCTGTTTTTT

D gene: .
J gene: TRBJ2-5
V gene: TRBV19
clone size: .
CDR3 protein: CASSQANRGRGTQYF
CDR3 DNA: TGTGCCAGTAGCCAAGCAAACAGGGGTCGGGGGACTCAGTACTTC

D gene: .
J gene: TRBJ2-2
V gene: TRBV6-6
clone size: once
CDR3 protein: CASKDRGTGELFF
CDR3 DNA: TGTGCCAGCAAAGATAGGGGAACCGGGGAGCTGTTTTTT

D gene: .
J gene: TRBJ2-6
V gene: TRBV27
clone size: .
CDR3 protein: CASSLLTGAGANVLTF
CDR3 DNA: TGTGCCAGCAGTTTGTTGACAGGAGCTGGGGCCAACGTCCTGACTTTC

D gene: .
J gene: TRBJ2-1
V gene: TRBV4-1
clone size: .
CDR3 protein: CASRREFGDEQFF
CDR3 DNA: TGCGCCAGCAGGAGGGAATTTGGGGATGAGCAGTTCTTC

D gene: TRBD1
J gene: TRBJ2-7
V gene: TRBV6-6
clone size: .
CDR3 protein: CASSFRGRYEQYF
CDR3 DNA: TGTGCCAGCAGTTTCAGGGGGCGCTACGAGCAGTACTTC

D gene: TRBD1
J gene: TRBJ2-2
V gene: TRBV9
clone size: .
CDR3 protein: CASSGPTGGTGELFF
CDR3 DNA: TGTGCCAGCAGCGGCCCAACAGGGGGCACCGGGGAGCTGTTTTTT

D gene: TRBD2
J gene: TRBJ2-1
V gene: TRBV29-1
clone size: .
CDR3 protein: CSVWLAEYNEQFF
CDR3 DNA: TGCAGCGTTTGGCTAGCGGAGTACAATGAGCAGTTCTTC

D gene: TRBD2
J gene: TRBJ2-3
V gene: TRBV7-9
clone size: .
CDR3 protein: CASRDSGRRHTQYF
CDR3 DNA: TGTGCCAGCAGGGATAGCGGGAGGCGGCATACGCAGTATTTT

D gene: TRBD2
J gene: TRBJ2-7
V gene: TRBV30
clone size: .
CDR3 protein: CAWGDVGLAVLYEQYF
CDR3 DNA: TGTGCCTGGGGTGACGTCGGACTAGCGGTCCTCTACGAGCAGTACTTC

D gene: TRBD2
J gene: TRBJ2-7
V gene: TRBV5-1
clone size: .
CDR3 protein: CASSWSLAGGREQYF
CDR3 DNA: TGCGCCAGCAGCTGGTCTTTAGCGGGAGGCCGGGAGCAGTACTTC

D gene: .
J gene: TRBJ2-7
V gene: TRBV10-3
clone size: once
CDR3 protein: CAITSERGYEQYF
CDR3 DNA: TGTGCCATCACCTCAGAGAGAGGCTACGAGCAGTACTTC

D gene: TRBD1
J gene: TRBJ1-4
V gene: TRBV19
clone size: .
CDR3 protein: CASSTDRGRRATNEKLFF
CDR3 DNA: TGTGCCAGTAGTACCGACAGGGGGCGAAGGGCAACTAATGAAAAACTGTTTTTT

D gene: .
J gene: TRBJ2-1
V gene: TRBV5-6
clone size: .
CDR3 protein: CASSLYGSPNEQFF
CDR3 DNA: TGTGCCAGCAGCTTGTACGGGAGCCCCAATGAGCAGTTCTTC

D gene: TRBD1
J gene: TRBJ1-3
V gene: TRBV2
clone size: .
CDR3 protein: CATQGADGNTIYF
CDR3 DNA: TGTGCCACCCAGGGGGCGGATGGAAACACCATATATTTT

D gene: .
J gene: TRBJ2-7
V gene: TRBV11-2
clone size: .
CDR3 protein: CASSLEGAGSYEQYF
CDR3 DNA: TGTGCCAGCAGCTTAGAAGGTGCAGGCTCCTACGAGCAGTACTTC

D gene: .
J gene: TRBJ2-1
V gene: TRBV2
clone size: .
CDR3 protein: CASSTDLNEQFF
CDR3 DNA: TGTGCCAGCAGTACCGACTTGAATGAGCAGTTCTTC

D gene: TRBD2
J gene: TRBJ2-1
V gene: TRBV5-6
clone size: once
CDR3 protein: CASSYPTSGLYNEQFF
CDR3 DNA: TGTGCCAGCAGCTACCCGACTAGCGGACTATACAATGAGCAGTTCTTC

D gene: TRBD2
J gene: TRBJ2-7
V gene: TRBV6-1
clone size: .
CDR3 protein: CASSGSSGNWKKGEQYF
CDR3 DNA: TGTGCCAGCAGTGGTAGTAGCGGGAATTGGAAGAAGGGGGAGCAGTACTTC

D gene: TRBD1
J gene: TRBJ1-5
V gene: TRBV28
clone size: .
CDR3 protein: CASTIHDREQKPQHF
CDR3 DNA: TGTGCCAGCACCATCCACGACAGGGAGCAAAAGCCCCAGCATTTT

D gene: .
J gene: TRBJ1-1
V gene: TRBV5-5
clone size: .
CDR3 protein: CASSRGGAEAFF
CDR3 DNA: TGTGCCAGCAGCCGAGGAGGTGCTGAAGCTTTCTTT

D gene: .
J gene: TRBJ1-4
V gene: TRBV9
clone size: .
CDR3 protein: CASSVAGPGEKLFF
CDR3 DNA: TGTGCCAGCAGCGTAGCAGGCCCGGGGGAAAAACTGTTTTTT

D gene: TRBD2
J gene: TRBJ2-3
V gene: TRBV28
clone size: .
CDR3 protein: CATTNLAGVFGTQYF
CDR3 DNA: TGTGCCACAACGAATCTAGCGGGAGTTTTCGGTACGCAGTATTTT

D gene: TRBD2
J gene: TRBJ2-3
V gene: TRBV11-2
clone size: .
CDR3 protein: CASSLRASGRAAADTQYF
CDR3 DNA: TGTGCCAGCAGCTTACGGGCTAGCGGGAGGGCCGCCGCAGATACGCAGTATTTT

D gene: TRBD1
J gene: TRBJ2-3
V gene: TRBV5-1
clone size: .
CDR3 protein: CASSSGQVRDLLAGTDTQYF
CDR3 DNA: TGCGCCAGCAGCTCGGGACAGGTCAGGGACCTCCTAGCTGGCACAGATACGCAGTATTTT

D gene: TRBD2
J gene: TRBJ2-1
V gene: TRBV5-5
clone size: .
CDR3 protein: CASSLVTSGANEQFF
CDR3 DNA: TGTGCCAGCAGCTTGGTGACTAGCGGGGCCAATGAGCAGTTCTTC

D gene: .
J gene: TRBJ1-2
V gene: TRBV15
clone size: .
CDR3 protein: CATSRRGQYGYTF
CDR3 DNA: TGTGCCACCAGCAGACGTGGACAGTATGGCTACACCTTC

D gene: .
J gene: TRBJ1-4
V gene: TRBV7-9
clone size: .
CDR3 protein: CASSLAGGNEKLFF
CDR3 DNA: TGTGCCAGCAGCTTAGCGGGCGGGAATGAAAAACTGTTTTTT

D gene: TRBD2
J gene: TRBJ2-1
V gene: TRBV4-1
clone size: .
CDR3 protein: CASSPAGLAGSNEQFF
CDR3 DNA: TGCGCCAGCAGCCCGGCCGGACTAGCCGGGTCCAATGAGCAGTTCTTC

D gene: TRBD2
J gene: TRBJ2-1
V gene: TRBV27
clone size: .
CDR3 protein: CASSLPGLAGGSSYNEQFF
CDR3 DNA: TGTGCCAGCAGTTTACCGGGACTAGCGGGAGGGAGCTCCTACAATGAGCAGTTCTTC

D gene: .
J gene: TRBJ1-2
V gene: TRBV7-2
clone size: .
CDR3 protein: CASSPLNLNYGYTF
CDR3 DNA: TGTGCCAGCAGCCCACTGAACCTTAACTATGGCTACACCTTC

D gene: .
J gene: TRBJ1-4
V gene: TRBV5-1
clone size: .
CDR3 protein: CASSWAGTMGEKLFF
CDR3 DNA: TGCGCCAGCAGCTGGGCCGGGACAATGGGCGAAAAACTGTTTTTT

D gene: .
J gene: TRBJ2-1
V gene: TRBV29-1
clone size: .
CDR3 protein: CSVVPGAAEQFF
CDR3 DNA: TGCAGCGTTGTACCGGGAGCGGCTGAGCAGTTCTTC

D gene: .
J gene: TRBJ2-1
V gene: TRBV11-2
clone size: .
CDR3 protein: CASSRLVYNEQFF
CDR3 DNA: TGTGCCAGCAGCAGACTAGTTTACAATGAGCAGTTCTTC

D gene: .
J gene: TRBJ2-7
V gene: TRBV23-1
clone size: few
CDR3 protein: CASSPHQQDYYEQYF
CDR3 DNA: TGCGCCAGCAGTCCCCACCAACAGGACTACTACGAGCAGTACTTC

D gene: .
J gene: TRBJ1-4
V gene: TRBV5-5
clone size: .
CDR3 protein: CASSPSGGKLFF
CDR3 DNA: TGTGCCAGCAGTCCGTCGGGTGGAAAACTGTTTTTT

D gene: .
J gene: TRBJ2-1
V gene: TRBV12-2
clone size: few
CDR3 protein: CASRPFERERGYNEQFF
CDR3 DNA: TGTGCAAGTCGCCCTTTTGAGCGGGAACGGGGTTACAATGAGCAGTTCTTC

D gene: .
J gene: TRBJ2-1
V gene: TRBV10-2
clone size: .
CDR3 protein: CASINRHSQRDNEQFF
CDR3 DNA: TGCGCCAGCATCAATCGACACTCTCAGCGGGACAATGAGCAGTTCTTC

D gene: TRBD2
J gene: TRBJ2-7
V gene: TRBV14
clone size: few
CDR3 protein: CASSSSEKGVSGRFEQYF
CDR3 DNA: TGTGCCAGCAGCTCAAGTGAAAAAGGTGTTAGCGGGAGGTTTGAGCAGTACTTC

D gene: TRBD1
J gene: TRBJ2-7
V gene: TRBV6-1
clone size: .
CDR3 protein: CASSESWQGVSYEQYF
CDR3 DNA: TGTGCCAGCAGTGAATCTTGGCAGGGGGTCTCCTACGAGCAGTACTTC